The 29 T cell receptor beta chains below all came from one sample that was sequenced in a study of cytotoxic CD8 clonotypes in ibrutinib-treated CLL. Some clones are missing from TCRdb's copy, which holds only in-frame ones; the method was immunoSEQ multiplex PCR. The sample carries roughly 200,000 clones, 60% to 80% recorded once. The material sequenced was PBMCs, taken after 12 months of ibrutinib treatment. Receptors were obtained from a human donor with chronic lymphocytic leukemia.

The genes are TRBV11-2 and TRBJ2-5; D possibly uses TRBD1 or TRBD2 (6 bases each). Germline V CDR1 and CDR2: SGHAT, FQNNGV. Trimming took 5 bases from V and 2 from J, leaving 15 bases between them. This CDR3 has 15 amino acids. Here the CDR3 DNA reads TGTGCCAGCAGCATGACTAGAGGGGGACAAGAGACCCAGTACTTC. Its protein product is CASSMTRGGQETQYF.

J is TRBJ2-2 and V is TRBV18, with D possibly matching TRBD1 (6 bases). Trimming took 3 bases from V and 17 from J, leaving 16 bases between them. This CDR3 contains 12 residues. In germline, CDR1 is KGHSH, CDR2 LQKENI. The CDR3 is CASSPGGQNLFF. As DNA, the CDR3 is TGTGCCAGCTCACCCGGAGGACAGAACCTTTTTTTT.

This sequence joins TRBV9 and TRBJ2-5, with no clear D. There are 12 residues in the CDR3. Trimming shortened V by 5 bases and J by 0 bases, and 5 bases separated the two germline ends. Germline CDR1 is SGDLS and CDR2 is YYNGEE. The CDR3 sequence: CASSENQETQYF. The CDR3 DNA sequence: TGTGCCAGCAGTGAGAACCAAGAGACCCAGTACTTC. Supplemented by reference TRBV9 and TRBJ2-5, the full variable domain reads DSGVTQTPKHLITATGQRVTLRCSPRSGDLSVYWYQQSLDQGLQFLIQYYNGEERAKGNILERFSAQQFPDLHSELNLSSLELGDSALYFCASSENQETQYFGPGTRLLVL.

This clone was recorded a few times. The chain couples TRBV4-1 to TRBJ2-2; no firm D call. With 2 bases removed from V and 5 bases from J, the gap between germline ends came to 6 bases. In germline, CDR1 is MGHRA, CDR2 YSYEKL. The CDR3 extends over 13 amino acids. In DNA form, the CDR3 reads TGCGCCAGCAGCCAACCTAGTACCGGGGAGCTGTTTTTT. Translated, it gives CASSQPSTGELFF.

CDR3 DNA: TGTGCTAGTGCGGACAGGGGCCCACAAAATGAGCAGTTCTTC. Its protein is CASADRGPQNEQFF. V and J are TRBV12-5 and TRBJ2-1; TRBD1 matches at 9 bases. J was trimmed by 7 bases and V by 7 bases; bases with no gene match: 8. The germline gives CDR1 LGHNT, CDR2 FRNRAP. CDR3 length equals 14 residues. The full variable domain, with the rest looked up from reference TRBV12-5 and TRBJ2-1, is DARVTQTPRHKVTEMGQEVTMRCQPILGHNTVFWYRQTMMQGLELLAYFRNRAPLDDSGMPKDRFSAEMPDATLATLKIQPSEPRDSAVYFCASADRGPQNEQFFGPGTRLTVL.

The chain joins TRBV7-9 to TRBJ2-7; the D gene could be TRBD1 or TRBD2 (5 bases each). The CDR3 extends over 14 amino acids. The germline gives CDR1 SEHNR, CDR2 FQNEAQ (reference sequence). Deletions cut 7 bases from V and 5 bases from J, with 18 bases between. CDR3 nucleotide sequence: TGTGCCAGCACCCTGGACTGGGGCTTCAACGAGCAGTACTTC. This translates into CASTLDWGFNEQYF.

This clone was detected a few times. In nucleotides, the CDR3 is TGTGCCAGAAGCTTGGTTCTGCGGGGAGGGGTCGATCAGCCCCAGCATTTT. It yields the protein CARSLVLRGGVDQPQHF. The gene calls are TRBV5-3 and TRBJ1-5, with D perhaps TRBD1 (5 bases). TRBV5-3 is known as an ORF, though its function is uncertain. V lost 0 bases to trimming and J lost 5 bases, with 18 bases between them. The length of the CDR3 is 17 residues.

The V call is TRBV5-1, the J call TRBJ2-5; 8 bases are shared with TRBD2. Trimming cost V 1 base and J 5 bases; bases outside gene matches: 10. The V gene's germline CDR1 is SGHRS and CDR2 YFSETQ. There are 16 residues in the CDR3. CDR3 residues: CASSLNSGAIYETQYF. The CDR3 DNA follows: TGCGCCAGCAGCTTGAATAGCGGGGCCATATACGAGACCCAGTACTTC.

The chain has TRBV18 and TRBJ2-3, with 10 bases aligning to TRBD2. Germline CDR1 reads KGHSH; CDR2 reads LQKENI. Unmatched junction bases numbered 18, after V lost 4 bases and J lost 2 bases. CDR3 length: 20 residues. This CDR3 reads CASSLSLPSGRALYTDTQYF. CDR3 coding DNA: TGTGCCAGCTCACTTTCGCTACCGAGCGGGAGGGCTCTTTACACAGATACGCAGTATTTT.

This clone was seen a handful of times. The chain carries TRBV19 and TRBJ1-3; D uncertain. The germline V gene encodes CDR1 LNHDA and CDR2 SQIVND (reference sequence). The V end lost 3 bases, the J end lost 0 bases, and 9 bases lay between the germline ends. The CDR3 spans 15 residues. The CDR3 loop is CASSIGGNSGNTIYF. The CDR3 DNA is TGTGCCAGTAGTATCGGAGGGAACTCTGGAAACACCATATATTTT.

J is TRBJ2-3 and V is TRBV15, with 8 bases matching TRBD2. Germline V gene data show CDR1 as LNHNV and CDR2 as YYDKDF (reference sequence). CDR3 length equals 16 residues. Trimming removed 4 bases from V and 0 bases from J; junction bases left unmatched: 6. The DNA for the CDR3 is TGTGCCACCAGCATCGCGGGGGGATCTAGCACAGATACGCAGTATTTT. Its translation: CATSIAGGSSTDTQYF.

The V call is TRBV28, the J call TRBJ2-1, with 8 bases matching TRBD1. The germline CDR1 and CDR2 sequences are MDHEN and SYDVKM. J was trimmed by 8 bases and V by 7 bases; bases with no gene match: 13. The CDR3 length is 15 residues. The CDR3 DNA follows: TGTGCCAGCACCCTCCGTTGGACAGGGTACGATGAGCAGTTCTTC. This sequence encodes CASTLRWTGYDEQFF.

The chain links TRBV19 to TRBJ2-7; TRBD1 agrees at 8 bases. From germline, CDR1 is LNHDA and CDR2 SQIVND (reference sequence). The J segment lost 3 bases and the V segment lost 10 bases, leaving 2 bases of the junction unmatched. The length of the CDR3 is 11 residues. CDR3 sequence (DNA): TGTGCCACCGGACAGGGCTACGAGCAGTACTTC. Its translation is CATGQGYEQYF. The full variable domain, its missing parts supplied by reference TRBV19 and TRBJ2-7, is DGGITQSPKYLFRKEGQNVTLSCEQNLNHDAMYWYRQDPGQGLRLIYYSQIVNDFQKGDIAEGYSVSREKKESFPLTVTSAQKNPTAFYLCATGQGYEQYFGPGTRLTVT.

The chain links TRBV5-1 to TRBJ2-2; no reliable D call. CDR1 is SGHRS, CDR2 YFSETQ, per germline. V was trimmed by 3 bases and J by 0 bases, leaving 9 bases between them. There are 15 residues in the CDR3. The CDR3 region is CASSSAEPNTGELFF. CDR3 nucleotides: TGCGCCAGCAGCTCGGCGGAGCCGAACACCGGGGAGCTGTTTTTT. Complete variable domain (other parts from reference TRBV5-1 and TRBJ2-2): KAGVTQTPRYLIKTRGQQVTLSCSPISGHRSVSWYQQTPGQGLQFLFEYFSETQRNKGNFPGRFSGRQFSNSRSEMNVSTLELGDSALYLCASSSAEPNTGELFFGEGSRLTVL.

J is TRBJ1-1 and V is TRBV2, with D tentatively TRBD1 (6 bases). The CDR3 sequence is 14 residues long. Germline CDR1 is SNHLY and CDR2 is FYNNEI. The V end was cut by 2 bases, the J end by 1 base, with 8 bases between. The CDR3 sequence: CASSELGANTEAFF. The CDR3 DNA is TGTGCCAGCAGTGAACTGGGGGCGAACACTGAAGCTTTCTTT.

This clone has more than one count but fewer than ten. This rearrangement joins TRBV10-1 to TRBJ2-7, with 9 bases fitting TRBD2. The junction had 8 bases not matched to a gene; V was cut back by 6 bases and J by 5 bases. CDR1 WNHNN and CDR2 SYGVQD come from the germline V gene (reference sequence). The CDR3 loop spans 14 amino acids. The CDR3 DNA sequence: TGCGCCAGCAGCCTCGGACTAGCGTTGGACGAGCAGTACTTC. It codes for CASSLGLALDEQYF.

This clone was detected a few times. This chain links TRBV30 with TRBJ2-2, with 7 nucleotides matching TRBD1. The CDR3 is 16 amino acids. Germline V gene sequence: CDR1 GTSNPN, CDR2 SVGIG (reference sequence). V was clipped by 0 bases and J by 5 bases; unmatched bases: 9. In nucleotides, the CDR3 is TGTGCCTGGAGTGTACCGGGGACAGCTGGGACCGGGGAGCTGTTTTTT. Its translation: CAWSVPGTAGTGELFF.

The V gene is TRBV11-3, the J gene TRBJ1-6; tentative D call: TRBD1 (6 bases). Trimming stripped 4 bases from V and 6 bases from J, with 16 bases between. Germline CDR1 is SGHNT and CDR2 is YENEEA. The CDR3 spans 16 residues. In DNA, the CDR3 is TGTGCCAGCAGCTGGGCCGCGACAGGAATTAATTCACCCCTCCACTTT. Its translation is CASSWAATGINSPLHF. The whole variable domain, remainder taken from reference TRBV11-3 and TRBJ1-6, is EAGVVQSPRYKIIEKKQPVAFWCNPISGHNTLYWYLQNLGQGPELLIRYENEEAVDDSQLPKDRFSAERLKGVDSTLKIQPAELGDSAVYLCASSWAATGINSPLHFGNGTRLTVT.

This clone was detected a few times. The CDR3 DNA follows: TGTGCCAGTAGTCCTACCGGGACAGCCTACAATGAGCAGTTCTTC. Its translation is CASSPTGTAYNEQFF. J is TRBJ2-1 and V is TRBV19, with 7 bases fitting TRBD1. The J segment lost 2 bases and the V segment lost 5 bases, leaving 6 bases of the junction unmatched. Germline lookup yields CDR1 LNHDA and CDR2 SQIVND (reference sequence). The CDR3 length is 15 residues.

V and J are TRBV19 and TRBJ2-1; D possibly matches TRBD1 or TRBD2 (7 bases each). The germline gives CDR1 LNHDA, CDR2 SQIVND (reference sequence). The CDR3 spans 14 residues. V was shortened by 5 bases and J by 7 bases, with 15 bases between the two germline ends. The CDR3 region is CASSRGDRQNEQFF. CDR3 DNA sequence: TGTGCCAGTAGTCGGGGGGACAGACAAAATGAGCAGTTCTTC.

The CDR3 nucleotides read TGTGCCAGTAGTATGACAAATTGGGGCTACACCTTC. Amino acids: CASSMTNWGYTF. The chain joins TRBV19 to TRBJ1-2; D ambiguous. This CDR3 has 12 residues. V was clipped by 3 bases and J by 8 bases, with 10 bases between them. CDR1 is LNHDA and CDR2 is SQIVND in the germline V gene (reference sequence).

The chain is built from TRBV21-1 and TRBJ2-2. TRBV21-1 is recorded as a pseudogene. CDR3 length: 10 residues. The CDR3 coding sequence is TGTGGACCCAACACCGGGGAGCTGTTTTTT. This gives the protein CGPNTGELFF.

The V and J genes are TRBV10-2 and TRBJ2-1; the match to TRBD2 covers 8 bases. CDR3 length: 14 amino acids. Germline CDR1 reads WSHSY; CDR2 reads SAAADI. The junction had 4 bases not matched to a gene; V was cut back by 6 bases and J by 3 bases. CDR3 DNA: TGCGCCAGCAGCCCCAGCGGGAGCTACAATGAGCAGTTCTTC. This gives the protein CASSPSGSYNEQFF.

This clone occurred a few times. CDR3 in DNA: TGTGCCAGCAGTGAAGCCCCAGGGTACGATGGCTACACCTTC. Protein: CASSEAPGYDGYTF. The chain recombines TRBV6-1 with TRBJ1-2; maybe TRBD1 (5 bases). V lost 0 bases, J lost 6 bases, and 11 bases lay in between. Germline V lookup: CDR1 MNHNS, CDR2 SASEGT. The CDR3 loop spans 14 amino acids.

V gene TRBV5-1 combines with J gene TRBJ1-1, with 8 bases lining up with TRBD1. The V gene end was trimmed by 3 bases and the J gene end by 4 bases; junction bases not matched to a gene: 11. There are 16 residues in the CDR3. CDR1 and CDR2 from the germline V gene are SGHRS and YFSETQ. The CDR3 DNA is TGCGCCAGCAGCTCCAGGGGGCAGCAGGGAACCACTGAAGCTTTCTTT. It is translated as CASSSRGQQGTTEAFF.

V is TRBV5-6 and J is TRBJ2-7; 10 positions match TRBD2. Per the germline V gene, CDR1 is SGHDT and CDR2 is YYEEEE. V lost 4 bases and J lost 6; bases outside the gene matches: 7. This CDR3 is built from 14 residues. The CDR3 spells CASSPRTSGFEQYF. The CDR3 DNA follows: TGTGCCAGCAGCCCGCGGACTAGCGGCTTCGAGCAGTACTTC.

The table lists this clone with a few counts. CDR3 in amino acids: CASSEFGNQPQHF. CDR3 in DNA: TGTGCCAGCAGTGAATTTGGAAATCAGCCCCAGCATTTT. The chain joins TRBV6-1 to TRBJ1-5; no definite D call. The germline V and J ends were trimmed by 2 bases and 4 bases, with 6 bases remaining between them. The CDR3 consists of 13 residues. Germline CDR1 is MNHNS and CDR2 is SASEGT.

The chain is built from TRBV28 and TRBJ2-5; the D gene could be TRBD1 or TRBD2 (5 bases each). Trimming removed 3 bases from V and 2 bases from J, with 25 bases in between. Looked up from germline, CDR1 is MDHEN and CDR2 is SYDVKM. CDR3 length: 19 residues. The CDR3 loop reads CASSFEGSGPGRNQETQYF. CDR3 in DNA: TGTGCCAGCAGTTTTGAGGGGAGTGGTCCAGGGCGAAATCAAGAGACCCAGTACTTC.

This clone occurred a few times. This sample also contains other DNA sequences that code for the same CDR3. The V call is TRBV6-5, the J call TRBJ2-1, with D perhaps given as TRBD1 or TRBD2 (5 bases each). The CDR3 is 12 amino acids. Germline loops: CDR1 MNHEY, CDR2 SVGAGI. V was clipped by 8 bases and J by 3 bases, with 8 bases between them. This chain's CDR3 is CASRGSYNEQFF. As DNA, the CDR3 is TGTGCCAGCCGGGGCAGCTACAATGAGCAGTTCTTC.